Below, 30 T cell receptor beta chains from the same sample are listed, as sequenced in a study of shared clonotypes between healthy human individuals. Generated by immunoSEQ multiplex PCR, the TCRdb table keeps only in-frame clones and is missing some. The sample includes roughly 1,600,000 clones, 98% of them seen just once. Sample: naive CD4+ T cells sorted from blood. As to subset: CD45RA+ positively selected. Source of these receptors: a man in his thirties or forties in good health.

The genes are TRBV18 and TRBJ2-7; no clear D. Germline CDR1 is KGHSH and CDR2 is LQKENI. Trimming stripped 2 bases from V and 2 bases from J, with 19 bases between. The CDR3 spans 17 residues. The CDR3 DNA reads TGTGCCAGCTCACCAACGAGCGTCACACCCTTAACCTACGAGCAGTACTTC. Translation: CASSPTSVTPLTYEQYF.

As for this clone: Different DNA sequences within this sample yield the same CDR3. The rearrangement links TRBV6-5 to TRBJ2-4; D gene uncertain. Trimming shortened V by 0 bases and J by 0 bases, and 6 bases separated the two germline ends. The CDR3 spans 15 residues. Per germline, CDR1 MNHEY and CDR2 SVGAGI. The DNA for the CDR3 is TGTGCCAGCAGTTACTCTGAACTAGCCAAAAACATTCAGTACTTC. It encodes CASSYSELAKNIQYF.

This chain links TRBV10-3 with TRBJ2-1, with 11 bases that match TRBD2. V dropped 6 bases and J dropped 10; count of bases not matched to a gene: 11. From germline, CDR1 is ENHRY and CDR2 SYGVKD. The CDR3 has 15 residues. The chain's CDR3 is CAIRGLAVRDLEQFF. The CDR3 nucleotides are TGTGCCATCAGGGGACTAGCGGTCCGAGATTTGGAGCAGTTCTTC.

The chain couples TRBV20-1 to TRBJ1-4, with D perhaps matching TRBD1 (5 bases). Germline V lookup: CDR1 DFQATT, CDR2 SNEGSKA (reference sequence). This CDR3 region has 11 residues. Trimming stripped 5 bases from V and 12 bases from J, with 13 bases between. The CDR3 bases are TGCAGTGCTGTAACTCAGGGACAACTGTTTTTT. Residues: CSAVTQGQLFF.

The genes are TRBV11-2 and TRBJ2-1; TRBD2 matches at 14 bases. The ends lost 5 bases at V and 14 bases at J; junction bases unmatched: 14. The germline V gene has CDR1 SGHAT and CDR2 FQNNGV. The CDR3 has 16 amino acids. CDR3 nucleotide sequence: TGTGCCAGCAGCCCTATGGCCGGGACTAGCGGGAGATGGAAGTTCTTC. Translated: CASSPMAGTSGRWKFF.

The CDR3 is CASSQDPPGSSGNTIYF. CDR3 nucleotides: TGTGCCAGCAGCCAAGATCCCCCAGGGAGCTCTGGAAACACCATATATTTT. This chain connects TRBV4-2 to TRBJ1-3; D is possibly TRBD1 (5 bases). V lost 0 bases and J 0 bases, leaving 12 bases between the germline ends. Germline CDR1 is LGHNA and CDR2 is YNFKEQ. This CDR3 has 17 residues.

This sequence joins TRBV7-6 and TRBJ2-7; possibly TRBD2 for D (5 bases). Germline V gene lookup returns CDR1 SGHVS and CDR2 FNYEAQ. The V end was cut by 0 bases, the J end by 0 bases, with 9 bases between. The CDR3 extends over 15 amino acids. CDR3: CASSLAGESSYEQYF. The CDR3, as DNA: TGTGCCAGCAGCTTAGCCGGGGAAAGCTCCTACGAGCAGTACTTC.

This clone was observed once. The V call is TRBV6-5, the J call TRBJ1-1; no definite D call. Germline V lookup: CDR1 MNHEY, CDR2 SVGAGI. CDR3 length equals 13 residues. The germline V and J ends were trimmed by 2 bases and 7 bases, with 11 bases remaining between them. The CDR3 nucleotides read TGTGCCAGCAGTTACGTGGCCCGGGGTGAAGCTTTCTTT. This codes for CASSYVARGEAFF.

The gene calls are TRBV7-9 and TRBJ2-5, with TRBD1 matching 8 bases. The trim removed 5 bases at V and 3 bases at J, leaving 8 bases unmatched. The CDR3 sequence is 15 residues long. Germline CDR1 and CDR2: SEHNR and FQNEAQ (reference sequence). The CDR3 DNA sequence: TGTGCCAGCAGCCTGTACGGGACAGGAGAAGAGACCCAGTACTTC. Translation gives CASSLYGTGEETQYF. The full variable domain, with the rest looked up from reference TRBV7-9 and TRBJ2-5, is DTGVSQNPRHKITKRGQNVTFRCDPISEHNRLYWYRQTLGQGPEFLTYFQNEAQLEKSRLLSDRFSAERPKGSFSTLEIQRTEQGDSAMYLCASSLYGTGEETQYFGPGTRLLVL.

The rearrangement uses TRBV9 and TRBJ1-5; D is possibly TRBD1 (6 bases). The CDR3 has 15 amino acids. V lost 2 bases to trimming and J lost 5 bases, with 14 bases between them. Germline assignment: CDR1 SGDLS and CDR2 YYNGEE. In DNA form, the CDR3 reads TGTGCCAGCAGCGTTGCAGGGGATGGGGATCAGCCCCAGCATTTT. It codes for CASSVAGDGDQPQHF.

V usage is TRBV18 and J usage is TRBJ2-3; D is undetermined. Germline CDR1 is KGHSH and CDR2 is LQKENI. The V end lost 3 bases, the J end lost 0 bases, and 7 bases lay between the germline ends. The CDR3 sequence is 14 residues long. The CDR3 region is CASSPVASTDTQYF. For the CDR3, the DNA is TGTGCCAGCTCACCGGTAGCTAGCACAGATACGCAGTATTTT. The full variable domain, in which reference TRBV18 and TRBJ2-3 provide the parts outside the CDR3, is NAGVMQNPRHLVRRRGQEARLRCSPMKGHSHVYWYRQLPEEGLKFMVYLQKENIIDESGMPKERFSAEFPKEGPSILRIQQVVRGDSAAYFCASSPVASTDTQYFGPGTRLTVL.

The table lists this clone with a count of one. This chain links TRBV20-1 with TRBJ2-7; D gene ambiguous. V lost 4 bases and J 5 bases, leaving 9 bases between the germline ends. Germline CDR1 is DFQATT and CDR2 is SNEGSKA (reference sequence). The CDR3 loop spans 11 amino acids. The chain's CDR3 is CSATTENEQYF. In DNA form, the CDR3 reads TGCAGTGCTACTACAGAAAACGAGCAGTACTTC.

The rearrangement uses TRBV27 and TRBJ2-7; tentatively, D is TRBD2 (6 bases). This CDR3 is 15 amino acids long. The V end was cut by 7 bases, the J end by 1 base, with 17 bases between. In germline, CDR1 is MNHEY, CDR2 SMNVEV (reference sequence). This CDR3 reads CASTRVSGFSYEQYF. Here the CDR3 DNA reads TGTGCCAGCACCCGAGTTAGCGGATTTTCCTACGAGCAGTACTTC.

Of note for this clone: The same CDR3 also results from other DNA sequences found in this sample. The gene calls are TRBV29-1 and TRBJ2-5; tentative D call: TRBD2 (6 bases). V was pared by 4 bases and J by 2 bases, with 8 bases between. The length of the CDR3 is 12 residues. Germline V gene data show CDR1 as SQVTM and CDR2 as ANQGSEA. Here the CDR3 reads CSVGGVQETQYF. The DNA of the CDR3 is TGCAGCGTTGGGGGGGTGCAAGAGACCCAGTACTTC.

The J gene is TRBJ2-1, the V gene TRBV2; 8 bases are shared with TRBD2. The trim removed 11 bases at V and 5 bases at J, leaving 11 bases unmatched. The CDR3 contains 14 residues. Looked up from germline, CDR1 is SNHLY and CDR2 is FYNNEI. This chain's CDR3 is CAGTGTSENNEQFF. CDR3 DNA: TGTGCCGGTACCGGGACTAGTGAAAACAATGAGCAGTTCTTC.

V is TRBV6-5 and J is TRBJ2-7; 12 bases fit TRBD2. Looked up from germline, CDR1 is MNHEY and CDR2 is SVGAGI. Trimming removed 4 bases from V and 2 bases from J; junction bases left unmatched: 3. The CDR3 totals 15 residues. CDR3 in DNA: TGTGCCAGCAGTTTTCTAGCGGGAGGGCCCTACGAGCAGTACTTC. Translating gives CASSFLAGGPYEQYF.

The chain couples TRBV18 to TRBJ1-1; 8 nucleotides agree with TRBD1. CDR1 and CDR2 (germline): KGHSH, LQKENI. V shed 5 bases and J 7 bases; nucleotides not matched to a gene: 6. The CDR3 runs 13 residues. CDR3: CASSRTGSFEAFF. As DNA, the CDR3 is TGTGCCAGCTCAAGGACAGGGTCCTTTGAAGCTTTCTTT.

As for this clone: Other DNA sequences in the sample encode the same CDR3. Here the CDR3 DNA reads TGTGCCAGCAGCCCAACAGGGATGAACACTGAAGCTTTCTTT. Translated: CASSPTGMNTEAFF. The chain uses TRBV7-3 and TRBJ1-1, with D perhaps TRBD1 (6 bases). In germline, CDR1 is SGHTA, CDR2 FQGTGA. Between the trimmed V and J ends, which lost 5 bases and 0 bases, there was a span of 10 bases. The CDR3 covers 14 residues.

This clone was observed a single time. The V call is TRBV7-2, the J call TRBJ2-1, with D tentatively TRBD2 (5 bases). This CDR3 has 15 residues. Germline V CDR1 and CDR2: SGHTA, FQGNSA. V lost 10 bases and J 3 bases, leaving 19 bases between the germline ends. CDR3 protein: CATSNVAGRYNEQFF. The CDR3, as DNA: TGTGCCACCTCGAATGTGGCGGGCCGCTACAATGAGCAGTTCTTC.

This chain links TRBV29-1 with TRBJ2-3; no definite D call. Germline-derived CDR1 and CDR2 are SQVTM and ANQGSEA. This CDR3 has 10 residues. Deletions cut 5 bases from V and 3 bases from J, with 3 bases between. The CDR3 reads CSVCTDTQYF. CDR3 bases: TGCAGCGTTTGTACAGATACGCAGTATTTT.

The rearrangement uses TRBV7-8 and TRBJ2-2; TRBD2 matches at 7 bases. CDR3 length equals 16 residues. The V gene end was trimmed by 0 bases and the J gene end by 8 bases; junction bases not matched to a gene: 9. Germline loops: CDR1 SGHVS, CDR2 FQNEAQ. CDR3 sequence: CASSLAQGGYLGELFF. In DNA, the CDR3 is TGTGCCAGCAGCTTAGCGCAGGGAGGGTACCTAGGGGAGCTGTTTTTT.

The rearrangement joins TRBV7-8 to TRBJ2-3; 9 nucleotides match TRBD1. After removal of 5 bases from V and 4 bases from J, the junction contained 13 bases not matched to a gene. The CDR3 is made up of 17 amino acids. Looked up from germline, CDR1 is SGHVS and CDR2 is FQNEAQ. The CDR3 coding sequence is TGTGCCAGCAGCACCCGCCCGGGGACAGGGAGGGCAGATACGCAGTATTTT. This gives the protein CASSTRPGTGRADTQYF.

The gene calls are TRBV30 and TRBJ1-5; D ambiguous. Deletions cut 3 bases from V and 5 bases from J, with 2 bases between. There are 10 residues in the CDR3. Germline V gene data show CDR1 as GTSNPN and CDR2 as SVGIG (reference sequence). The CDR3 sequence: CAWRYQPQHF. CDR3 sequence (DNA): TGTGCCTGGAGATATCAGCCCCAGCATTTT.

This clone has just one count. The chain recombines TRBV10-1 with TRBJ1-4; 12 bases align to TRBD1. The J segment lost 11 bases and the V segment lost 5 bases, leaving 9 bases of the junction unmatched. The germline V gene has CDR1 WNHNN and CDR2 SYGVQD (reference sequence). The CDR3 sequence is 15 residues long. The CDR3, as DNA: TGCGCCAGCAGTACGGGACAGGGGGCCCGAGGGAAACTGTTTTTT. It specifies CASSTGQGARGKLFF.

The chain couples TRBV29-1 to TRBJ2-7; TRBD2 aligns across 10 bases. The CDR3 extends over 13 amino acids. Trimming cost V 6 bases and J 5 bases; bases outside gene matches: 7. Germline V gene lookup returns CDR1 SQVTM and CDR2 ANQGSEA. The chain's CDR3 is CSVKAGGTHEQYF. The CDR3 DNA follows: TGCAGCGTCAAAGCGGGAGGGACCCACGAGCAGTACTTC.

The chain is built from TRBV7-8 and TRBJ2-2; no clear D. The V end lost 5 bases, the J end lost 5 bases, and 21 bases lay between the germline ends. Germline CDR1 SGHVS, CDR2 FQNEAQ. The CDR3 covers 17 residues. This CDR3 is CASSPVVGRSVTGELFF. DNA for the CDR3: TGTGCCAGCAGCCCGGTCGTGGGCAGAAGTGTTACCGGGGAGCTGTTTTTT.

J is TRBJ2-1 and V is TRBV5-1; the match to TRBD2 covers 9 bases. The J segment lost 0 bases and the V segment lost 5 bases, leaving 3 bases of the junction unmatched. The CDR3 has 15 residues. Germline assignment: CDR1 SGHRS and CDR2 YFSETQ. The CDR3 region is CASRLAGSSYNEQFF. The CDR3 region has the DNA TGCGCCAGCAGGCTAGCGGGGAGCTCCTACAATGAGCAGTTCTTC.

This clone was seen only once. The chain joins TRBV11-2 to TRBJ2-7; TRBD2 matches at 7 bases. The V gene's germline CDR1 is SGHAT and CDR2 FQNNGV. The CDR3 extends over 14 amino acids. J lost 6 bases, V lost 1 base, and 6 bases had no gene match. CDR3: CASSLVGGTGEQYF. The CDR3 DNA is TGTGCCAGCAGCTTAGTGGGAGGGACCGGCGAGCAGTACTTC.

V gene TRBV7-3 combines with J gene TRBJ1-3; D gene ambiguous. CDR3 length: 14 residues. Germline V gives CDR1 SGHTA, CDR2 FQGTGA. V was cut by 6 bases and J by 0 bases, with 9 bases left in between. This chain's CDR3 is CASSPSRSGNTIYF. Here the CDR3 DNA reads TGTGCCAGCAGTCCGTCGCGCTCTGGAAACACCATATATTTT.

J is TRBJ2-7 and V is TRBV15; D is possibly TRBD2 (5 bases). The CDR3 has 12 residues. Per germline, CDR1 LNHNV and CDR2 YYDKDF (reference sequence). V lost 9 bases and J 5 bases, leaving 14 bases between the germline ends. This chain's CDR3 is CATGRGLNEQYF. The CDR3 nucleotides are TGTGCCACAGGACGGGGTTTGAACGAGCAGTACTTC.